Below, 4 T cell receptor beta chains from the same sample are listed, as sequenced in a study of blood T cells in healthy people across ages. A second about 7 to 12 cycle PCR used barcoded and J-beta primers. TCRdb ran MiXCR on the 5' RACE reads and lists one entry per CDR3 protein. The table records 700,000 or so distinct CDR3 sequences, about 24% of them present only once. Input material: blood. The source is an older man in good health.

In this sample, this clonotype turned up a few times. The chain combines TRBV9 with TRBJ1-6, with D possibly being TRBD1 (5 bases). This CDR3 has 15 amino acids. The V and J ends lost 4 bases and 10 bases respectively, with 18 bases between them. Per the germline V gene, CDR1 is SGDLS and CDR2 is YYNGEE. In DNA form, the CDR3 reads TGTGCCAGCAGCCCCCCAAATGGATGGGGGTCACCCCTCCACTTT. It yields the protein CASSPPNGWGSPLHF.

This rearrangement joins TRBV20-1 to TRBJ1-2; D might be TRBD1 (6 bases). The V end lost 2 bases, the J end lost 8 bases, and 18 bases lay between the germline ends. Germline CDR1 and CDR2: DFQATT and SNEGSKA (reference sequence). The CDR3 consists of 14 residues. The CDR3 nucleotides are TGCAGTGCTAGACCAGGCTCAGGGGTGCGGGGCTACACCTTC. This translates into CSARPGSGVRGYTF.

CDR3 sequence reads: CASSPPQSYGYTF. DNA for the CDR3: TGTGCCAGCAGCCCCCCCCAGTCGTATGGCTACACCTTC. This sequence joins TRBV12-3 or TRBV12-4 and TRBJ1-2, with D unclear. This CDR3 is built from 13 residues. V was clipped by 6 bases and J by 5 bases, with 13 bases between them.

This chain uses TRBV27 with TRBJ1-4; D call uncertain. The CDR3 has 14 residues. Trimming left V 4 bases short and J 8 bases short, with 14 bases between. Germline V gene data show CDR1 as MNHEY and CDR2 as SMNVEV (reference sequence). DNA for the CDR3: TGTGCCAGCAGTTCCTTCGGGAGAGGGGAAAAACTGTTTTTT. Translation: CASSSFGRGEKLFF.